Below are 14 T cell receptor beta chains sequenced from a single sample in a study of cytomegalovirus exposure and HLA in healthy donors. PCR employed 60 Vbeta and 13 Jbeta primers. The assay was immunoSEQ multiplex PCR, and TCRdb's table has in-frame clones only and misses some. The sample consists of around 120,000 clones, around 10% of them appearing once. Source material: PBMCs. These receptors originate from a man aged 25-45 years in good health and CMV-seronegative.

The chain carries TRBV6-5 and TRBJ1-1; the D gene is possibly TRBD1 (6 bases). This CDR3 is 15 amino acids long. The germline V and J ends were trimmed by 0 bases and 0 bases, with 8 bases remaining between them. The germline CDR1 and CDR2 sequences are MNHEY and SVGAGI. CDR3 amino acids: CASSYSGQLNTEAFF. CDR3 DNA sequence: TGTGCCAGCAGTTACTCTGGACAGCTGAACACTGAAGCTTTCTTT.

The table lists this clone with a few counts. The chain has TRBV27 and TRBJ2-7; D is undetermined. The CDR3 spans 12 residues. The V end lost 4 bases, the J end lost 0 bases, and 4 bases lay between the germline ends. CDR1 is MNHEY, CDR2 SMNVEV, per germline (reference sequence). The DNA of the CDR3 is TGTGCCAGCAGTTCTAGCTCCTACGAGCAGTACTTC. Protein product: CASSSSSYEQYF.

This chain links TRBV30 with TRBJ2-7, with 9 nucleotides matching TRBD1. This CDR3 is built from 16 residues. The germline CDR1 and CDR2 sequences are GTSNPN and SVGIG (reference sequence). The ends lost 1 base at V and 4 bases at J; junction bases unmatched: 11. CDR3 bases: TGTGCCTGGAGTGCCCCAATAACAGGGGGCGGTTACGAGCAGTACTTC. This encodes CAWSAPITGGGYEQYF.

As for this clone: Germline and junction disagree at one end, which may indicate a read error. This sequence joins TRBV4-2 and TRBJ2-7; 7 nucleotides match TRBD1. CDR1 is LGHNA, CDR2 YNFKEQ, per germline. The CDR3 is 13 amino acids. The CDR3 nucleotides are TGTGCCAGCGGCCAACAGGGGTCCTACGAGCAGTACTTC. This gives the protein CASGQQGSYEQYF.

The chain uses TRBV9 and TRBJ1-4; no clear D gene. The CDR3 is 15 residues long. Trimming pared 4 bases from V and 3 bases from J, leaving 13 bases between. Germline assignment: CDR1 SGDLS and CDR2 YYNGEE. CDR3 bases: TGTGCCAGCAGCCCGATGACAACTTCTAATGAAAAACTGTTTTTT. Its translation is CASSPMTTSNEKLFF.

The V gene is TRBV4-1, the J gene TRBJ2-7; 10 bases match TRBD1. The CDR3 contains 14 residues. From germline, CDR1 is MGHRA and CDR2 YSYEKL. Trimming at V came to 1 base and at J to 8 bases, leaving 5 bases not matched to a gene. The CDR3 is CASSQAGTGVKQYF. Written as DNA, the CDR3 is TGCGCCAGCAGCCAAGCCGGGACAGGGGTTAAGCAGTACTTC.

This chain joins TRBV19 and TRBJ2-7; 13 positions match TRBD2. Per the germline V gene, CDR1 is LNHDA and CDR2 is SQIVND (reference sequence). Trimming removed 3 bases from V and 3 bases from J; junction bases left unmatched: 8. There are 17 residues in the CDR3. CDR3 sequence (DNA): TGTGCCAGTAGTATCAACGGGAGACTAGCGGGGGGCTACGAGCAGTACTTC. Protein product: CASSINGRLAGGYEQYF.

The rearrangement links TRBV10-3 to TRBJ1-5, with D possibly being TRBD1 (5 bases). Looked up from germline, CDR1 is ENHRY and CDR2 is SYGVKD. The V end was cut by 3 bases, the J end by 0 bases, with 9 bases between. The CDR3 covers 15 residues. The CDR3 coding sequence is TGTGCCATCAGTGACAGGACATCTAGCAATCAGCCCCAGCATTTT. Translated: CAISDRTSSNQPQHF.

This rearrangement joins TRBV6-4 to TRBJ1-1; a weak D match, TRBD1 (6 bases). In germline, CDR1 is MRHNA, CDR2 SNTAGT. The CDR3 is made up of 14 amino acids. Deletions cut 4 bases from V and 5 bases from J, with 14 bases between. The CDR3 here is CASSAQGFGTEAFF. The DNA of the CDR3 is TGTGCCAGCAGTGCACAGGGTTTTGGGACTGAAGCTTTCTTT.

This chain links TRBV6-5 with TRBJ1-2, with 8 positions matching TRBD1. The germline CDR1 and CDR2 sequences are MNHEY and SVGAGI. The V and J ends lost 2 bases and 2 bases, in that order; junction bases with no gene match: 1. This CDR3 spans 14 amino acids. Written as DNA, the CDR3 is TGTGCCAGCAGTTACAGGACAGGGAACTATGGCTACACCTTC. Translating it yields CASSYRTGNYGYTF.

This clone was detected only a few times. The chain couples TRBV11-2 to TRBJ1-2, with TRBD1 matching 10 bases. The ends lost 1 base at V and 6 bases at J; junction bases unmatched: 8. Germline V gives CDR1 SGHAT, CDR2 FQNNGV. This CDR3 is 16 amino acids long. CDR3 sequence reads: CASSLGAGQGKDGYTF. CDR3 nucleotide sequence: TGTGCCAGCAGCTTAGGCGCGGGACAGGGGAAAGATGGCTACACCTTC.

This clone has more than one count but fewer than ten. The chain links TRBV11-3 to TRBJ1-4, with a tentative D call TRBD1 (5 bases). V gave up 3 bases and J gave up 7 bases, with 12 bases separating them. The CDR3 totals 14 residues. CDR1 is SGHNT, CDR2 YENEEA, per germline. CDR3 protein: CASSLQGAGEKLFF. The CDR3 coding sequence is TGTGCCAGCAGCTTGCAGGGTGCTGGTGAAAAACTGTTTTTT.

This CDR3 reads CASSLGRSSDEQFF. In DNA form, the CDR3 reads TGTGCCAGCAGCCTGGGGAGGAGCTCAGATGAGCAGTTCTTC. This chain connects TRBV11-3 to TRBJ2-1; TRBD2 is a possible D gene (6 bases). Per the germline V gene, CDR1 is SGHNT and CDR2 is YENEEA. The CDR3 runs 14 residues. V was cut by 5 bases and J by 8 bases, with 16 bases left in between.

This clone has a handful of counts. This sequence joins TRBV11-2 and TRBJ2-7; 10 bases fit TRBD1. V gave up 5 bases and J gave up 4 bases; unmatched junction bases: 11. Germline V CDR1 and CDR2: SGHAT, FQNNGV. The CDR3 has 16 residues. The CDR3 loop reads CASSGTGTGARYEQYF. In DNA form, the CDR3 reads TGTGCCAGCAGCGGGACCGGGACAGGGGCGAGATACGAGCAGTACTTC.